This T cell receptor beta chain appears in the sequencing data of a study of blood T cell repertoires in COVID-19. The wider study: T cells, B-cell-depleted T cells, or PBMCs provided the cDNA or gDNA that served as material.

In the study's own analysis: Amplification with reference gene primers provided the estimates of nucleated cell counts. Only in-frame clones appear in the TCRdb table, and some are missing; sequencing was by immunoSEQ multiplex PCR. D and trimming come from the DNA, and the V and J calls and clone size come from that table. The profile covers a few hundred thousand clones, with over 80% appearing a single time and 10% taken by the ten largest. Participant ages covered about 18 to 89 years across 20 to 25 US areas. Assignments of participants to cohorts depended upon their own reported clinical history. The receptor's source is a man between 18 and 29 years old with acute COVID-19. Sequencing used PBMCs or T cells enriched from blood (not recorded which).

As DNA, the CDR3 is TGTGCCAGCAGCTTAGAACAGTTGACTGAAGCTTTCTTT. Translating gives CASSLEQLTEAFF. The V and J genes are TRBV7-9 and TRBJ1-1; D is unclear. Between the trimmed V and J ends, which lost 1 base and 5 bases, there was a span of 8 bases. Germline V gene sequence: CDR1 SEHNR, CDR2 FQNEAQ (reference sequence). The CDR3 loop spans 13 amino acids.